Described below is a single T cell receptor (beta chain) sequence and its context. Under the authors' procedure: Amplification of reference gene primers provided the estimated nucleated cell counts. The method was immunoSEQ multiplex PCR; TCRdb's version includes in-frame clones alone and lacks a portion of them. D and trimming come from the DNA, and the V and J calls and clone size come from that table. Of approximately 170,000 clones detected, 85% to 90% appear once; the ten largest clones hold roughly 3.3%. This record belongs to a study of blood T cell repertoires in COVID-19. About the study: Acute and convalescent COVID-19 specimens originated in the United States, Italy and Spain. T cells, B-cell-depleted T cells, or PBMCs supplied cDNA or gDNA.

Germline loops: CDR1 SGHKS, CDR2 YYEKEE (reference sequence). The CDR3 is made up of 19 amino acids. Trimming left V 1 base short and J 2 bases short, with 21 bases between. The sequencing sample was made of peripheral blood. The chain combines TRBV5-5 with TRBJ2-2; TRBD1 might be the D (6 bases). The clonotype comes from a young man with active or convalescent COVID-19. The CDR3 here is CASSLRGQGIRRNTGELFF. DNA for the CDR3: TGTGCCAGCAGCTTGCGAGGGCAGGGGATCCGGCGAAACACCGGGGAGCTGTTTTTT.